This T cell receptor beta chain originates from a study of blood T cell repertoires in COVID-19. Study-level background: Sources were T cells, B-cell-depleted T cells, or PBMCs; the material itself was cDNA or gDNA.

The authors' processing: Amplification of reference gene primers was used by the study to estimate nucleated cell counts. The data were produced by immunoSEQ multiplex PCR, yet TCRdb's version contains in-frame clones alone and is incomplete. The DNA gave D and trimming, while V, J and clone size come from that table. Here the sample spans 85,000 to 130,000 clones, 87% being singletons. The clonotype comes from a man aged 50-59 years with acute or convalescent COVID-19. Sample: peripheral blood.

The CDR3 nucleotides are TGTGCTAGTGGTCCCCCTGGGGGGAATAATGAAAAACTGTTTTTT. Protein: CASGPPGGNNEKLFF. The chain uses TRBV12-5 and TRBJ1-4; perhaps TRBD1 as D (5 bases). Germline V gene data show CDR1 as LGHNT and CDR2 as FRNRAP. Trimming took 5 bases from V and 4 from J, leaving 14 bases between them. The CDR3 is 15 residues long. The full variable domain, with the rest looked up from reference TRBV12-5 and TRBJ1-4, is DARVTQTPRHKVTEMGQEVTMRCQPILGHNTVFWYRQTMMQGLELLAYFRNRAPLDDSGMPKDRFSAEMPDATLATLKIQPSEPRDSAVYFCASGPPGGNNEKLFFGSGTQLSVL.